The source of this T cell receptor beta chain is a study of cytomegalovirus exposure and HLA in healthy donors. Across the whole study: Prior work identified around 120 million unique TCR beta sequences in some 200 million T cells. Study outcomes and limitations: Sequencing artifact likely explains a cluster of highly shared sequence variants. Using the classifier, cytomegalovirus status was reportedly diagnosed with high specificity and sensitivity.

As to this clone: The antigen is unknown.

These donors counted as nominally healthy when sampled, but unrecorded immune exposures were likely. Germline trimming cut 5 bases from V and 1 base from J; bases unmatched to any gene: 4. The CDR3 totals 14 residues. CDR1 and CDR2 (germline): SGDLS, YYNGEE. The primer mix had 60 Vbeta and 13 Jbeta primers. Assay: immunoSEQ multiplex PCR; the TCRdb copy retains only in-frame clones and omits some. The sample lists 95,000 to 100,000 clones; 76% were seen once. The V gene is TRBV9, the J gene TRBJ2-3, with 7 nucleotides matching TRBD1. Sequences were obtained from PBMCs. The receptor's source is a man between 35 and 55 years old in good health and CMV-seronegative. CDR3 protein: CASSLTGRTDTQYF. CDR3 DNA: TGTGCCAGCAGTTTGACAGGGCGCACAGATACGCAGTATTTT.